This TCR beta chain was documented in a study of blood T cell repertoires in COVID-19. Sequenced by immunoSEQ multiplex PCR; TCRdb stores in-frame clones only, minus some. The sample carries about 310,000 clones, roughly 91% recorded once. Germline values: CDR1 LNHNV, CDR2 YYDKDF (reference sequence). The CDR3 is 15 amino acids. V lost 1 base to trimming and J lost 7 bases; unmatched junction nucleotides: 10. Each recovered donor of Cohort 3 presented with two negative PCRs, clearance, or symptom resolution. Material: PBMCs or T cells enriched from blood (not recorded which). The TCR comes from a woman aged 25 to 39 who had recovered from COVID-19. V is TRBV15 and J is TRBJ2-7; 7 bases align to TRBD1. CDR3 sequence reads: CATSRGDRVGREQYF. DNA of the CDR3: TGTGCCACCAGCAGAGGTGACAGGGTGGGACGGGAGCAGTACTTC.